The rows below give T cell receptor beta chains drawn from one sample of a study of T cell changes during pregnancy in multiple sclerosis. The repertoire was sequenced with immunoSEQ multiplex PCR; TCRdb's copy has only in-frame clones and lacks some. Of roughly 52,000 clones listed, 94% are singletons. Sequenced material: CD8+ T cells from peripheral blood mononuclear cells, taken in the third trimester of pregnancy. The origin of the receptors is a female donor with multiple sclerosis, enrolled in a pregnancy study. Both conserved end residues are trimmed from each CDR3. Clone size, where shown, is once, few, many, or a class for clones that have expanded.

clone_size | v_call | cdr3_aa
. | TRBV27 | ASSPWGQRNTEAF
. | TRBV11-2 | ASSLVGGYYEQY
. | TRBV5-4 | ASSLGVAGELF
. | TRBV13 | ASSLGWGAANTEAF
. | TRBV11-2 | ASSLPSLAGSSYEQY
few | TRBV7-9 | ASSLEGGRAFYNEQF
. | TRBV18 | ASSDISGGSYEQY
. | TRBV4-2 | ASSQDPLAGRPYEQY
once | TRBV5-1 | ASSFDQGSRNTIY
. | TRBV11-2 | ASSPRPDWDFTDTQY
once | TRBV20-1 | SAPLGYEQY
. | TRBV7-8 | ASSYDSSYGYT
. | TRBV9 | ASSESGGTHEQF
. | TRBV5-1 | ASSLLGPTGHD
. | TRBV7-9 | ASSLVLAGYNEQF
. | TRBV7-9 | ASSLDTYGYT
. | TRBV7-9 | ASSLDRGSGNTIY